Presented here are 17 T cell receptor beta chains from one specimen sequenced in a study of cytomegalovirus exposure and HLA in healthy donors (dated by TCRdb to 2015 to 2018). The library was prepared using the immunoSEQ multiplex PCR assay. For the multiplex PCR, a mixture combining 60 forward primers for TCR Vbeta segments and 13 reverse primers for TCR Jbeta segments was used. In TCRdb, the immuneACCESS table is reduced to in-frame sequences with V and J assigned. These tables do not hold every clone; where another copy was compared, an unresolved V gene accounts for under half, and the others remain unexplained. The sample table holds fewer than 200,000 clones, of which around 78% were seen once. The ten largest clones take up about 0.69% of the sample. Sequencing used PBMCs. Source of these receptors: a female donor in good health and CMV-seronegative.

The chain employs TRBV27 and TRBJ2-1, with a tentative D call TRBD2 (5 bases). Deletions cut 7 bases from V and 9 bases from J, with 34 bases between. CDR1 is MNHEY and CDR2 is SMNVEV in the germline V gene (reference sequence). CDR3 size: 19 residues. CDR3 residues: CASTHVPAVSRASWGEQFF. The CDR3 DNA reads TGTGCCAGCACGCATGTTCCCGCGGTATCCCGGGCTAGCTGGGGTGAGCAGTTCTTC.

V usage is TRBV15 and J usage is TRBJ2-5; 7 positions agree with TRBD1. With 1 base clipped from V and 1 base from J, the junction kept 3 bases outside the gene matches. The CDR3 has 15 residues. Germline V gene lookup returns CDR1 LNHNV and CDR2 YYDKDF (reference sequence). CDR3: CATSRVGQAQETQYF. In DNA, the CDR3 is TGTGCCACCAGCAGAGTTGGACAGGCCCAAGAGACCCAGTACTTC.

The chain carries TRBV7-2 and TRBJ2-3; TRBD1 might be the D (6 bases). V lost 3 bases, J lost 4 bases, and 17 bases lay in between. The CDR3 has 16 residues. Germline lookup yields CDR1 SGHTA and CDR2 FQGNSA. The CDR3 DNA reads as TGTGCCAGCAGCTTGGCCGGGACATCCCAGGCAGATACGCAGTATTTT. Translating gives CASSLAGTSQADTQYF. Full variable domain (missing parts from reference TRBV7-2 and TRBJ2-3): GAGVSQSPSNKVTEKGKDVELRCDPISGHTALYWYRQSLGQGLEFLIYFQGNSAPDKSGLPSDRFSAERTGGSVSTLTIQRTQQEDSAVYLCASSLAGTSQADTQYFGPGTRLTVL.

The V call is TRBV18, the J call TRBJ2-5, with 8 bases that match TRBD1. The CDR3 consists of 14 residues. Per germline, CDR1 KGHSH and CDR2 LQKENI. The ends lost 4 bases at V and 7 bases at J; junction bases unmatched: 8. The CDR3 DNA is TGTGCCAGCTCACTGATGGACAGGGAGGTGACCCAGTACTTC. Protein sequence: CASSLMDREVTQYF.

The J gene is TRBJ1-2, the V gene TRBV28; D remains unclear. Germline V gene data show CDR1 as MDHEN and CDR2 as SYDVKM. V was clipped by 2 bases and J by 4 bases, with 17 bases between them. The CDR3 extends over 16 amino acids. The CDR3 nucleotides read TGTGCCAGCAGTTTAAATCCCGGAATGGGGAGCTATGGCTACACCTTC. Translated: CASSLNPGMGSYGYTF.

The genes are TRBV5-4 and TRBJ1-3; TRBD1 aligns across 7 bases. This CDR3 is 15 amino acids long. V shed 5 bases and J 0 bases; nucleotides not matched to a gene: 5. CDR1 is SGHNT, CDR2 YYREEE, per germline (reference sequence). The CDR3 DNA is TGTGCCAGCAGTTCGGACAGGCGCTCTGGAAACACCATATATTTT. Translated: CASSSDRRSGNTIYF.

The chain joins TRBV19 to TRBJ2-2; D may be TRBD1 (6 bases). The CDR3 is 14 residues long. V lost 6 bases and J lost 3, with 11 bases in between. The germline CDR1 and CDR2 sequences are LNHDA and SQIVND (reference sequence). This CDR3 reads CASRNQGYTGELFF. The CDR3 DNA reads TGTGCCAGTAGGAATCAGGGGTACACCGGGGAGCTGTTTTTT.

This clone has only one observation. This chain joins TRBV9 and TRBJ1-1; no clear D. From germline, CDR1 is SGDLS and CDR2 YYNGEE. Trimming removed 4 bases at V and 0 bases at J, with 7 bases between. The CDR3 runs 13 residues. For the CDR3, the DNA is TGTGCCAGCAGCCTAAACTTGAACACTGAAGCTTTCTTT. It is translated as CASSLNLNTEAFF.

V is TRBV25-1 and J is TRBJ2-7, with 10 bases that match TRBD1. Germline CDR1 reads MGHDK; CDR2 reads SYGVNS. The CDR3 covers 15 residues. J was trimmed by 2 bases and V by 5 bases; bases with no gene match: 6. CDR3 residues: CASSPGTGVPYEQYF. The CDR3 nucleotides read TGTGCCAGCAGTCCCGGGACAGGGGTTCCCTACGAGCAGTACTTC.

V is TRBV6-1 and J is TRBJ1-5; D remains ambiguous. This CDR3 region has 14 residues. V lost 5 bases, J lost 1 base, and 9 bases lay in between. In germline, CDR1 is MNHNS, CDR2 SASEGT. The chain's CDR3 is CASSSVGSNQPQHF. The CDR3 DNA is TGTGCCAGCAGTTCGGTCGGGAGCAATCAGCCCCAGCATTTT.

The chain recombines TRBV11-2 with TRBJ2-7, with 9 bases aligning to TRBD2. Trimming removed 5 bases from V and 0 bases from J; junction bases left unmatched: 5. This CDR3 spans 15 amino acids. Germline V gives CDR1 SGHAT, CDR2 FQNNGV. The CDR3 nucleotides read TGTGCCAGCAGCCGACTAGCGGATTCCTCCTACGAGCAGTACTTC. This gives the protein CASSRLADSSYEQYF.

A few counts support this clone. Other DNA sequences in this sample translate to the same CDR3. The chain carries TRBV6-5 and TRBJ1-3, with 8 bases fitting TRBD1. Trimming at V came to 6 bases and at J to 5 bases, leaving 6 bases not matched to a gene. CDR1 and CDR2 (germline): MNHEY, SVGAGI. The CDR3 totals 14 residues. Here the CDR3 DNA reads TGTGCCAGCAGCCGGGGACAGGCTAGAAACACCATATATTTT. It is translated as CASSRGQARNTIYF.

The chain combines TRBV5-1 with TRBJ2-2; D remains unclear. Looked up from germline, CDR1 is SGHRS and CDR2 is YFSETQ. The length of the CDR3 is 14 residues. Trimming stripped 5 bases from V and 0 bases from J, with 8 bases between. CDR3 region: CASREQTNTGELFF. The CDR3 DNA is TGCGCCAGCAGGGAACAGACGAACACCGGGGAGCTGTTTTTT. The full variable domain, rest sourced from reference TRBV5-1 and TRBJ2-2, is KAGVTQTPRYLIKTRGQQVTLSCSPISGHRSVSWYQQTPGQGLQFLFEYFSETQRNKGNFPGRFSGRQFSNSRSEMNVSTLELGDSALYLCASREQTNTGELFFGEGSRLTVL.

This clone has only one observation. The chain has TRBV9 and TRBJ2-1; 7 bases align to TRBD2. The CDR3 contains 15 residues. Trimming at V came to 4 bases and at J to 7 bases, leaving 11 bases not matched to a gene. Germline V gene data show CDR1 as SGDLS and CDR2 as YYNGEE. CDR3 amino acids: CASSPLGREWNEQFF. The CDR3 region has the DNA TGTGCCAGCAGCCCCCTGGGGCGGGAGTGGAATGAGCAGTTCTTC.

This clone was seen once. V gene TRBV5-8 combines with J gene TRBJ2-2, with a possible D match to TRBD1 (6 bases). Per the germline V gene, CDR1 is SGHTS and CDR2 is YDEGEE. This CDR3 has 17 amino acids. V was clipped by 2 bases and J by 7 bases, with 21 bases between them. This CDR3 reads CASSFTQGWRRGGELFF. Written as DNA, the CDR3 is TGTGCCAGCAGCTTCACGCAGGGGTGGAGGCGCGGCGGGGAGCTGTTTTTT. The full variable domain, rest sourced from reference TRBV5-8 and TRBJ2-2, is EAGVTQSPTHLIKTRGQQATLRCSPISGHTSVYWYQQALGLGLQFLLWYDEGEERNRGNFPPRFSGRQFPNYSSELNVNALELEDSALYLCASSFTQGWRRGGELFFGEGSRLTVL.

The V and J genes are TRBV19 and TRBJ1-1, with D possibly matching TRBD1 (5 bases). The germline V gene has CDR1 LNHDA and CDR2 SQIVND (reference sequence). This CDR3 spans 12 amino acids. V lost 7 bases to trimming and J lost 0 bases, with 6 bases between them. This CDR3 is CASTGMNTEAFF. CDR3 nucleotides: TGTGCCAGTACAGGGATGAACACTGAAGCTTTCTTT.

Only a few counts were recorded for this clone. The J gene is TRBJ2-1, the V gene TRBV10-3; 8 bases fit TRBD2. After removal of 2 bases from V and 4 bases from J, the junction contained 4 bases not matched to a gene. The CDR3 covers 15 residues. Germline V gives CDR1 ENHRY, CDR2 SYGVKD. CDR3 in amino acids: CAISEAPSGYNEQFF. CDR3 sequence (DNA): TGTGCCATCAGTGAGGCCCCTAGCGGGTACAATGAGCAGTTCTTC.